This T cell receptor beta chain was found in a study of shared clonotypes between healthy human individuals. Study outcomes and limitations: Shared clonotypes: about 5% naive CD4, around 3.4% naive CD8, less than 2.5% memory CD4, 0.4% memory CD8. The represented genetic and exposure-history diversity was limited by the small number of donors.

Germline CDR1 reads SGDLS; CDR2 reads YYNGEE. The CDR3 spans 14 residues. The V segment lost 2 bases and the J segment 5 bases; nucleotides outside the gene matches: 1. Sequencing used immunoSEQ multiplex PCR; TCRdb keeps in-frame clones, though not all of them. The data show roughly 1.5 million clones, 95% to 99% seen once. As for this clone: What it binds is unknown. Other DNA sequences in this sample translate to the same CDR3.

The receptor comes from a man aged 25-45 years in good health. Sequencing was performed on naive CD4+ T cells sorted from blood. Regarding subset: CD45RA+ positively selected. This chain uses TRBV9 with TRBJ2-1, with 10 bases aligning to TRBD2. CDR3 loop: CASSVTSGNNEQFF. The DNA for the CDR3 is TGTGCCAGCAGCGTTACTAGCGGGAACAATGAGCAGTTCTTC.